Shown below are 22 T cell receptor beta chains from a single sample sequenced in a study of T cell repertoires in cytomegalovirus infection. MiXCR, run by TCRdb on the reads, gives a single entry per CDR3 protein. The sample yields 150,000 to 190,000 distinct CDR3 sequences, around 22% seen once. Sequencing used PBMCs. All receptors derive from a human donor in good health (CMV status not recorded). Some clones in this sample may be carry-over from other donors' samples.

The V gene is TRBV20-1, the J gene TRBJ2-5; 10 nucleotides match TRBD2. The CDR3 runs 15 residues. V lost 5 bases and J lost 0; bases outside the gene matches: 6. The germline gives CDR1 DFQATT, CDR2 SNEGSKA (reference sequence). The CDR3 region has the DNA TGCAGTGCTGCTAAGCGGGGGGGAAACCAAGAGACCCAGTACTTC. It specifies CSAAKRGGNQETQYF.

J is TRBJ2-2 and V is TRBV12-5; tentatively, D is TRBD1 (6 bases). The length of the CDR3 is 15 residues. From germline, CDR1 is LGHNT and CDR2 FRNRAP. Trimming removed 1 base at V and 3 bases at J, with 9 bases between. CDR3 region: CASGLGGHYTGELFF. The CDR3 nucleotides are TGTGCTAGTGGTTTGGGGGGACACTACACCGGGGAGCTGTTTTTT.

A word on this clonotype: A read error may explain this, as a much larger clone is one base away. The chain combines TRBV7-2 with TRBJ1-5, with TRBD1 matching 7 bases. The V gene's germline CDR1 is SGHTA and CDR2 FQGNSA. There are 15 residues in the CDR3. Here the CDR3 reads CASSARAGGGQPRHF. DNA of the CDR3: TGTGCCAGCAGCGCCAGGGCAGGGGGTGGGCAGCCCCGGCATTTT.

This chain joins TRBV28 and TRBJ1-4, with D maybe TRBD1 (5 bases). From germline, CDR1 is MDHEN and CDR2 SYDVKM. The CDR3 contains 15 residues. V dropped 7 bases and J dropped 6 bases, with 18 bases sitting between them. CDR3 residues: CASTPYGARDEKLFF. DNA of the CDR3: TGTGCCAGCACTCCTTACGGGGCGCGGGATGAAAAACTGTTTTTT.

V usage is TRBV20-1 and J usage is TRBJ2-7; TRBD2 aligns across 7 bases. The germline V gene has CDR1 DFQATT and CDR2 SNEGSKA (reference sequence). V dropped 1 base and J dropped 3; count of bases not matched to a gene: 3. CDR3 length: 13 residues. The CDR3 reads CSARAGGVYEQYF. Written as DNA, the CDR3 is TGCAGTGCTAGAGCGGGGGGAGTCTACGAGCAGTACTTC.

V gene TRBV6-1 combines with J gene TRBJ2-3; D might be TRBD2 (5 bases). The CDR3 extends over 15 amino acids. With 6 bases removed from V and 0 bases from J, the gap between germline ends came to 13 bases. Germline CDR1 MNHNS, CDR2 SASEGT. CDR3 loop: CASSARGSSTDTQYF. CDR3 in DNA: TGTGCCAGCAGCGCTCGGGGTTCTAGCACAGATACGCAGTATTTT.

At least ten counts were recorded for this clonotype. The gene calls are TRBV7-2 and TRBJ2-5, with 9 bases aligning to TRBD2. Germline loops: CDR1 SGHTA, CDR2 FQGNSA. V shed 0 bases, J shed 2 bases, and the junction held 4 bases outside the gene matches. This CDR3 comprises 16 residues. The CDR3 DNA reads as TGTGCCAGCAGCTTAGCTTTTAGCGGGGGTCAAGAGACCCAGTACTTC. It translates to CASSLAFSGGQETQYF. Filled out from reference TRBV7-2 and TRBJ2-5, the complete variable domain reads GAGVSQSPSNKVTEKGKDVELRCDPISGHTALYWYRQSLGQGLEFLIYFQGNSAPDKSGLPSDRFSAERTGGSVSTLTIQRTQQEDSAVYLCASSLAFSGGQETQYFGPGTRLLVL.

The sample holds many counts of this clonotype. The V and J genes are TRBV7-2 and TRBJ1-1; D might be TRBD1 (5 bases). Trimming took 1 base from V and 3 from J, leaving 9 bases between them. CDR1 is SGHTA and CDR2 is FQGNSA in the germline V gene. This CDR3 is built from 14 residues. This chain's CDR3 is CASSLDVGDTEAFF. As DNA, the CDR3 is TGTGCCAGCAGCTTAGATGTAGGGGACACTGAAGCTTTCTTT.

The chain recombines TRBV19 with TRBJ1-5; possible D gene TRBD1, 5 bases. With 3 bases removed from V and 4 bases from J, the gap between germline ends came to 19 bases. CDR1 and CDR2 (germline): LNHDA, SQIVND (reference sequence). This CDR3 has 17 residues. Here the CDR3 DNA reads TGTGCCAGTAGTATGTCCCGTTTGGGAGGGACGAATCAGCCCCAGCATTTT. Its protein product is CASSMSRLGGTNQPQHF.

This clonotype was counted between two and nine times. The chain is built from TRBV20-1 and TRBJ2-5; 10 bases are shared with TRBD2. There are 15 residues in the CDR3. J lost 5 bases, V lost 1 base, and 7 bases had no gene match. The V gene's germline CDR1 is DFQATT and CDR2 SNEGSKA (reference sequence). Here the CDR3 reads CSARVTSGTLETQYF. The CDR3 DNA reads TGCAGTGCTAGAGTAACTAGCGGGACCCTTGAGACCCAGTACTTC.

Comments on this clonotype: A read error may explain this, as a much larger clone is one base away. The chain uses TRBV7-2 and TRBJ1-3; D possibly corresponds to TRBD1 (6 bases). The CDR3 covers 17 residues. The germline V gene has CDR1 SGHTA and CDR2 FQGNSA. The DNA for the CDR3 is TGTGCCAGCAGCTTACTTACAAGGGGGACCTCTGGAAACACCTTATATTTT. This encodes CASSLLTRGTSGNTLYF.

The chain employs TRBV7-8 and TRBJ2-3, with D maybe TRBD2 (6 bases). V was shortened by 4 bases and J by 6 bases, with 17 bases between the two germline ends. CDR3 length: 15 residues. CDR1 is SGHVS, CDR2 FQNEAQ, per germline. CDR3 coding DNA: TGTGCCAGCAGCTCTTCGGGAGACCGAGGGGATACGCAGTATTTT. Amino acid sequence: CASSSSGDRGDTQYF.

This clonotype turned up a few times. CDR3 region: CSAKLAGTSGENEQFF. As DNA, the CDR3 is TGCAGTGCGAAACTGGCCGGGACTAGCGGGGAGAATGAGCAGTTCTTC. This chain joins TRBV20-1 and TRBJ2-1; 13 bases are a match to TRBD2. This CDR3 comprises 16 residues. V lost 6 bases, J lost 7 bases, and 12 bases stayed unmatched. Germline CDR1 is DFQATT and CDR2 is SNEGSKA (reference sequence).

This clonotype has ten or more counts. The chain carries TRBV7-2 and TRBJ1-2; 8 nucleotides agree with TRBD1. The CDR3 sequence is 16 residues long. Germline CDR1 is SGHTA and CDR2 is FQGNSA. J gave up 2 bases and V 4 bases, and 9 bases lay outside the gene matches. CDR3 in DNA: TGTGCCAGCAGCTCAACACCGGGACAGGCGAACTATGGCTACACCTTC. Translation: CASSSTPGQANYGYTF.

The chain recombines TRBV27 with TRBJ2-1, with D perhaps TRBD2 (6 bases). Trimming removed 5 bases from V and 4 bases from J, with 15 bases in between. In germline, CDR1 is MNHEY, CDR2 SMNVEV (reference sequence). The CDR3 extends over 15 amino acids. The CDR3 sequence: CASSRTGTRYNEQFF. The CDR3 DNA follows: TGTGCCAGCAGTCGCACCGGGACTCGTTACAATGAGCAGTTCTTC.

V and J are TRBV3-1 and TRBJ2-1; 11 positions agree with TRBD2. The V gene's germline CDR1 is LGHDT and CDR2 YNNKEL (reference sequence). This CDR3 contains 16 residues. V lost 0 bases, J lost 7 bases, and 5 bases stayed unmatched. Here the CDR3 reads CASSQEGTSGFNEQFF. Written as DNA, the CDR3 is TGTGCCAGCAGCCAAGAGGGGACTAGCGGCTTTAATGAGCAGTTCTTC.

This clonotype was picked up many times. CDR3 residues: CASRGTGRTQETQYF. The CDR3, as DNA: TGTGCCAGCAGGGGGACGGGAAGGACCCAAGAGACCCAGTACTTC. V and J are TRBV7-8 and TRBJ2-5, with D possibly called TRBD1 or TRBD2 (5 bases each). In germline, CDR1 is SGHVS, CDR2 FQNEAQ. The CDR3 has 15 amino acids. V shed 6 bases and J shed 1 base, with 15 bases lying between them. The whole variable domain, filled in from reference TRBV7-8 and TRBJ2-5, reads GAGVSQSPRYKVAKRGQDVALRCDPISGHVSLFWYQQALGQGPEFLTYFQNEAQLDKSGLPSDRFFAERPEGSVSTLKIQRTQQEDSAVYLCASRGTGRTQETQYFGPGTRLLVL.

The CDR3 region has the DNA TGCGCCAGCAGAGGGAATAACTATGGCTACACCTTC. It is translated as CASRGNNYGYTF. The chain joins TRBV10-2 to TRBJ1-2; D is unresolved. CDR1 is WSHSY, CDR2 SAAADI, per germline. The CDR3 has 12 amino acids. Deletions cut 6 bases from V and 1 base from J, with 6 bases between.

This clonotype was seen repeatedly, ten times or more. J is TRBJ2-5 and V is TRBV28; no reliable D call. The V end was cut by 3 bases, the J end by 2 bases, with 7 bases between. The CDR3 has 13 amino acids. Germline assignment: CDR1 MDHEN and CDR2 SYDVKM. DNA for the CDR3: TGTGCCAGCAGTTTGGGGTGGCAAGAGACCCAGTACTTC. It yields the protein CASSLGWQETQYF.

This clonotype was picked up a small number of times. This chain connects TRBV5-1 to TRBJ2-7; D might be TRBD2 (5 bases). The CDR3 sequence is 14 residues long. Trimming shortened V by 2 bases and J by 4 bases, and 13 bases separated the two germline ends. Germline V gives CDR1 SGHRS, CDR2 YFSETQ. The DNA for the CDR3 is TGCGCCAGCAGCTTTATCGGGAAGGAATACGAGCAGTACTTC. Its translation is CASSFIGKEYEQYF.

This chain links TRBV28 with TRBJ2-3; 9 positions match TRBD2. The CDR3 extends over 14 amino acids. The germline V gene encodes CDR1 MDHEN and CDR2 SYDVKM. V lost 10 bases to trimming and J lost 4 bases; unmatched junction nucleotides: 9. The CDR3 bases are TGTGCCACCGGGGGGACTAGCAGCCCAGATACGCAGTATTTT. This sequence encodes CATGGTSSPDTQYF.

CDR3 sequence: CATLDEQFF. Here the CDR3 DNA reads TGTGCCACCCTGGATGAGCAGTTCTTC. V and J are TRBV6-1 and TRBJ2-1; no definite D call. Germline V gives CDR1 MNHNS, CDR2 SASEGT. The CDR3 length is 9 residues. V was pared by 10 bases and J by 8 bases, with 6 bases between.